This T cell receptor (beta chain) is drawn from a study of cytomegalovirus exposure and HLA in healthy donors. Study context: The 90 to 150 validation repertoires and the roughly 690 first-cohort repertoires shared a platform, a later analysis reported.

Germline loops: CDR1 SGHAT, CDR2 FQNNGV. Unmatched junction bases numbered 7, after V lost 5 bases and J lost 7 bases. The CDR3 is made up of 13 amino acids. General study findings and limits: TCR beta chains numbering some 160 were designated cytomegalovirus-associated. TCR clusters originating in the first cohort tended to co-occur in the 100 to 150 validation repertoires, according to a later analysis.

As concerns this clone: Antigen specificity is unknown.

TCRdb keeps only in-frame clones here, not all; method: immunoSEQ multiplex PCR. The repertoire has 240,000 or so clones, 86% of them found once; the top ten carry 1.2%. Sequenced sample: PBMCs. This TCR derives from a woman aged 30 to 39 in good health and CMV-seropositive. This rearrangement joins TRBV11-2 to TRBJ1-2; 7 nucleotides line up with TRBD1. Here the CDR3 reads CASSPHTGAGYTF. CDR3 DNA: TGTGCCAGCAGCCCACATACAGGGGCTGGCTACACCTTC.